The next 17 T cell receptor beta chains were all read from a single sample in a study of shared clonotypes between healthy human individuals. Clones were read by immunoSEQ multiplex PCR, and TCRdb kept only the in-frame ones, dropping some. Altogether millions of clones are present, roughly 96% being singletons, with the ten largest covering 0.13%. Material: naive CD4+ T cells sorted from blood. Noted subset: CD45RA+ positively selected. Every receptor here comes from a young man in good health.

V usage is TRBV18 and J usage is TRBJ2-7; a weak D match, TRBD2 (6 bases). V was clipped by 3 bases and J by 3 bases, with 18 bases between them. This CDR3 comprises 16 residues. Germline assignment: CDR1 KGHSH and CDR2 LQKENI. CDR3 in amino acids: CASSPALAAAGYEQYF. CDR3 sequence (DNA): TGTGCCAGCTCACCGGCGTTAGCGGCGGCGGGCTACGAGCAGTACTTC.

This rearrangement joins TRBV7-2 to TRBJ1-2; 8 nucleotides align to TRBD1. The CDR3 has 15 amino acids. J was trimmed by 1 base and V by 5 bases; bases with no gene match: 6. Per the germline V gene, CDR1 is SGHTA and CDR2 is FQGNSA. The CDR3 DNA is TGTGCCAGCAGCCCCGGACAGGGAAATAACTATGGCTACACCTTC. This encodes CASSPGQGNNYGYTF.

CDR3 protein: CASKLLTGDYYEQYF. CDR3 nucleotide sequence: TGTGCCAGCAAATTATTGACAGGGGACTACTACGAGCAGTACTTC. The chain is built from TRBV6-1 and TRBJ2-7; D may be TRBD1 (8 bases). Trimming stripped 7 bases from V and 3 bases from J, with 19 bases between. The CDR3 sequence is 15 residues long. Germline CDR1 is MNHNS and CDR2 is SASEGT.

V gene TRBV5-4 combines with J gene TRBJ1-2; D ambiguous. The CDR3 length is 14 residues. V lost 0 bases and J lost 2, with 8 bases in between. The germline CDR1 and CDR2 sequences are SGHNT and YYREEE (reference sequence). The CDR3 loop is CASSLAPGNYGYTF. In nucleotides, the CDR3 is TGTGCCAGCAGCTTGGCCCCCGGAAACTATGGCTACACCTTC. Together with reference TRBV5-4 and TRBJ1-2, the CDR3 gives the full variable domain: ETGVTQSPTHLIKTRGQQVTLRCSSQSGHNTVSWYQQALGQGPQFIFQYYREEENGRGNFPPRFSGLQFPNYSSELNVNALELDDSALYLCASSLAPGNYGYTFGSGTRLTVV.

This clone came up once. This chain links TRBV15 with TRBJ2-1; perhaps TRBD2 as D (5 bases). With 0 bases removed from V and 10 bases from J, the gap between germline ends came to 10 bases. The CDR3 is 13 residues long. Germline CDR1 reads LNHNV; CDR2 reads YYDKDF (reference sequence). Here the CDR3 DNA reads TGTGCCACCAGCAGAGATGTGACGGGAGAGCAGTTCTTC. It specifies CATSRDVTGEQFF.

V is TRBV28 and J is TRBJ2-7; D might be TRBD1 (6 bases). The CDR3 has 13 residues. V lost 2 bases, J lost 7 bases, and 12 bases lay in between. Germline values: CDR1 MDHEN, CDR2 SYDVKM. Here the CDR3 reads CASSLGGPREQYF. The CDR3 nucleotides are TGTGCCAGCAGTTTAGGGGGCCCGAGGGAGCAGTACTTC.

The V gene is TRBV6-5, the J gene TRBJ1-6; D remains ambiguous. The CDR3 is made up of 15 amino acids. In germline, CDR1 is MNHEY, CDR2 SVGAGI. V was cut by 3 bases and J by 9 bases, with 15 bases left in between. The CDR3 here is CASSYQQASGSPLHF. The CDR3 nucleotides are TGTGCCAGCAGTTATCAGCAGGCCTCTGGTTCACCCCTCCACTTT.

The chain carries TRBV9 and TRBJ2-6; D is uncertain. V lost 0 bases, J lost 1 base, and 14 bases lay in between. Germline loops: CDR1 SGDLS, CDR2 YYNGEE. CDR3 size: 18 residues. The CDR3 DNA follows: TGTGCCAGCAGCGTAGATGAGAGACTGTGGTCTGGGGCCAACGTCCTGACTTTC. Residues: CASSVDERLWSGANVLTF.

V is TRBV7-9 and J is TRBJ2-3; D gene ambiguous. The CDR3 contains 12 residues. Germline CDR1 SEHNR, CDR2 FQNEAQ (reference sequence). Trimming took 0 bases from V and 6 from J, leaving 4 bases between them. The CDR3 DNA sequence: TGTGCCAGCAGCTTAGCCGCGGATACGCAGTATTTT. Its translation: CASSLAADTQYF. Full variable domain (missing parts from reference TRBV7-9 and TRBJ2-3): DTGVSQNPRHKITKRGQNVTFRCDPISEHNRLYWYRQTLGQGPEFLTYFQNEAQLEKSRLLSDRFSAERPKGSFSTLEIQRTEQGDSAMYLCASSLAADTQYFGPGTRLTVL.

V and J are TRBV6-5 and TRBJ1-6; tentatively, D is TRBD1 (5 bases). The CDR3 runs 14 residues. V dropped 2 bases and J dropped 8 bases, with 10 bases sitting between them. Per the germline V gene, CDR1 is MNHEY and CDR2 is SVGAGI. CDR3 bases: TGTGCCAGCAGTTACAAGGGGTTGGATTCACCCCTCCACTTT. Protein: CASSYKGLDSPLHF.

The V and J genes are TRBV6-5 and TRBJ2-1; the match to TRBD2 covers 9 bases. V lost 6 bases and J lost 4; bases outside the gene matches: 7. The CDR3 runs 15 residues. From germline, CDR1 is MNHEY and CDR2 SVGAGI. In DNA, the CDR3 is TGTGCCAGCAGACCTAGCGGGATAACGTACAATGAGCAGTTCTTC. This codes for CASRPSGITYNEQFF.

Turning to this clone: Other DNA sequences in this sample translate to the same CDR3. This rearrangement joins TRBV18 to TRBJ1-1; D not resolved. CDR3 size: 13 residues. Germline V CDR1 and CDR2: KGHSH, LQKENI. V gave up 6 bases and J gave up 1 base, with 9 bases separating them. The CDR3 nucleotides are TGTGCCAGCTCCGCCGGGAGGAACACTGAAGCTTTCTTT. Amino acids: CASSAGRNTEAFF.

This sequence joins TRBV6-5 and TRBJ2-1; TRBD1 is a possible D gene (6 bases). Per the germline V gene, CDR1 is MNHEY and CDR2 is SVGAGI. The CDR3 sequence is 12 residues long. The V and J ends lost 5 bases and 9 bases respectively, with 11 bases between them. The CDR3 sequence is CASSRTASEQFF. The CDR3 nucleotides read TGTGCCAGCAGTCGGACAGCATCTGAGCAGTTCTTC.

This clone was picked up one time. V and J are TRBV10-3 and TRBJ1-2; tentative D call: TRBD1 (5 bases). The V end lost 7 bases, the J end lost 5 bases, and 14 bases lay between the germline ends. Germline CDR1 and CDR2: ENHRY and SYGVKD. The CDR3 spans 13 residues. The CDR3 loop is CAINQGVGYGYTF. The CDR3 nucleotides are TGTGCCATCAACCAGGGTGTTGGTTATGGCTACACCTTC.

This sequence joins TRBV19 and TRBJ2-7; unclear D gene. V lost 1 base, J lost 0 bases, and 10 bases lay in between. The CDR3 sequence is 15 residues long. Germline CDR1 LNHDA, CDR2 SQIVND (reference sequence). The CDR3 protein is CASSIGPTPSYEQYF. The CDR3 nucleotides are TGTGCCAGTAGTATAGGTCCGACTCCCTCCTACGAGCAGTACTTC.

This chain joins TRBV14 and TRBJ2-1; D call uncertain. The length of the CDR3 is 13 residues. Germline CDR1 reads SGHDN; CDR2 reads FVKESK. V lost 2 bases, J lost 9 bases, and 11 bases lay in between. The CDR3 DNA reads TGTGCCAGCAGCCAATGGATGGACGGTGAGCAGTTCTTC. Protein sequence: CASSQWMDGEQFF.

Regarding this clone: Other DNA variants within this sample encode the same CDR3. The rearrangement links TRBV2 to TRBJ1-3, with D tentatively TRBD1 (5 bases). The CDR3 has 15 residues. Trimming pared 1 base from V and 1 base from J, leaving 8 bases between. The germline V gene has CDR1 SNHLY and CDR2 FYNNEI. CDR3: CASSEERGSGNTIYF. The CDR3 DNA reads TGTGCCAGCAGTGAAGAAAGGGGTTCTGGAAACACCATATATTTT. Looking up the rest from reference TRBV2 and TRBJ1-3 gives the full variable domain: EPEVTQTPSHQVTQMGQEVILRCVPISNHLYFYWYRQILGQKVEFLVSFYNNEISEKSEIFDDQFSVERPDGSNFTLKIRSTKLEDSAMYFCASSEERGSGNTIYFGEGSWLTVV.